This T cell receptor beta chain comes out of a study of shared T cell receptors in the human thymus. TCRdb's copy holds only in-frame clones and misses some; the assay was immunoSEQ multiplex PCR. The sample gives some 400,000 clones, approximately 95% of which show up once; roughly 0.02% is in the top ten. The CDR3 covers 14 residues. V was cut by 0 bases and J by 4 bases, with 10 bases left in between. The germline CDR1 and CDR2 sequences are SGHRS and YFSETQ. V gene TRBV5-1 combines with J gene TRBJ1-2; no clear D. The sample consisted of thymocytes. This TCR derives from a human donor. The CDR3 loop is CASSLVGKLYGYTF. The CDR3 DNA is TGCGCCAGCAGCTTGGTGGGCAAACTCTATGGCTACACCTTC.